This TCR beta chain was recorded in a study of cytomegalovirus exposure and HLA in healthy donors. Study results and caveats: The listing of some 170 TCR beta chains classed them as cytomegalovirus-associated. Within the approximately 110 validation repertoires, first-cohort TCR clusters tended to co-occur, according to a later analysis.

This clone is a singleton in its sample. Its matching antigen is unknown. Profiling relied on immunoSEQ multiplex PCR, and the TCRdb table lists in-frame clones only, not all of them. The sample includes about 170,000 clones, about 86% of them seen just once. CDR1 and CDR2 from the germline V gene are SEHNR and FQNEAQ (reference sequence). V dropped 5 bases and J dropped 3 bases, with 5 bases sitting between them. CDR3 size: 12 residues. Sequencing used PBMCs. The gene calls are TRBV7-9 and TRBJ1-5; D gene uncertain. This TCR derives from a woman younger than 30 in good health and CMV-seronegative. The CDR3 region has the DNA TGTGCCAGCAGCCAAGCCAATCAGCCCCAGCATTTT. Amino acid sequence: CASSQANQPQHF.